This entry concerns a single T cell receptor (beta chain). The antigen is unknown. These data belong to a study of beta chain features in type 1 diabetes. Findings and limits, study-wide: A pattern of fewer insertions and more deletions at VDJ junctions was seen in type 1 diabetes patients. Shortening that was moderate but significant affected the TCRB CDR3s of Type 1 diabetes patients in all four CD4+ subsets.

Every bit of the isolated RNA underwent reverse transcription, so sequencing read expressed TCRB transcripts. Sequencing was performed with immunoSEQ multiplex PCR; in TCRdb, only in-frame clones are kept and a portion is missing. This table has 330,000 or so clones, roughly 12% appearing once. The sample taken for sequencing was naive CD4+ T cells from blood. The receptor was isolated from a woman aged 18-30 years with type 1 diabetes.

DNA for the CDR3: TGCGCCAGCAGCTTCCGGCAGGGTGACGGCTACACCTTC. This encodes CASSFRQGDGYTF. This sequence joins TRBV5-1 and TRBJ1-2; D might be TRBD1 (5 bases). Trimming stripped 2 bases from V and 8 bases from J, with 13 bases between. Germline lookup yields CDR1 SGHRS and CDR2 YFSETQ. This CDR3 is 13 amino acids long.